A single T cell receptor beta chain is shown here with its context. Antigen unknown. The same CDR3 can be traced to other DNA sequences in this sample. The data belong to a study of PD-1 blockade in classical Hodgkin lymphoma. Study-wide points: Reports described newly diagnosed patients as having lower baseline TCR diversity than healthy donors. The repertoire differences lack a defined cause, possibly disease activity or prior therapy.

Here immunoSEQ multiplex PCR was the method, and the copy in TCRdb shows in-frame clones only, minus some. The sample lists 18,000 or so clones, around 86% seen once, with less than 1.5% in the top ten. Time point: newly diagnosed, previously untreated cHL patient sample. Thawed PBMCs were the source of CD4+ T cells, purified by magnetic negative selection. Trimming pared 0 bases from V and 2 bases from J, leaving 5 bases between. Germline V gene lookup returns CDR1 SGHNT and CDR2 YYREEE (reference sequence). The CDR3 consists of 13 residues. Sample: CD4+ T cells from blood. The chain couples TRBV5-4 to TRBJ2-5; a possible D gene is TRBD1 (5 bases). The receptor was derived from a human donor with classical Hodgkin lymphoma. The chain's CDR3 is CASSLGQQETQYF. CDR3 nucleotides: TGTGCCAGCAGCTTGGGACAGCAAGAGACCCAGTACTTC.